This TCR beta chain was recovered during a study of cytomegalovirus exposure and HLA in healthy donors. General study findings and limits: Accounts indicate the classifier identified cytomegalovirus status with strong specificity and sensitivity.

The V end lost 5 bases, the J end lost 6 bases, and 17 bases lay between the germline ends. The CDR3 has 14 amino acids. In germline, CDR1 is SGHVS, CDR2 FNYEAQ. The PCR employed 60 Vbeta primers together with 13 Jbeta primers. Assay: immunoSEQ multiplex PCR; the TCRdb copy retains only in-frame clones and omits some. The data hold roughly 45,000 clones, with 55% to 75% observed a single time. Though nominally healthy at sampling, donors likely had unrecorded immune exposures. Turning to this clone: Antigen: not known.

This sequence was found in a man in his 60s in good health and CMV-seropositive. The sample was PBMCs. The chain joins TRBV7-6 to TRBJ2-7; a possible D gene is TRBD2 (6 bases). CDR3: CASSLTGRGSEQYF. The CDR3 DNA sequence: TGTGCCAGCAGCCTAACTGGGCGGGGATCCGAGCAGTACTTC.